This TCR beta chain was captured in a study of regulatory T cells in long-lasting Graves disease. The overall study: Graves' patients diagnosed newly had used antithyroid drugs under 3 months.

iRepertoire HTBI primers and Arm-PCR of CDR3 regions built TCR beta libraries. TCRdb ran MiXCR on the multiplex PCR reads and lists one entry per CDR3 protein. This table has a few hundred thousand distinct CDR3 sequences, around 11% appearing once. Stated time point: newly diagnosed GD, antithyroid drugs for less than 3 months. The TCR library was made from RNA that had been extracted from PBMCs in TRIzol. This clonotype showed up many times. A further study also used this sample, focusing on T cells in Graves' hyperthyroidism and ophthalmopathy. That source notes: The HTBI primer set drove a first-round RT-PCR of the TCR CDR3.

Sequencing was performed on peripheral blood mononuclear cells (PBMCs), taken at new diagnosis, from a patient treated with antithyroid drugs. The sequence derives from a woman aged 18-29 years with Graves disease.

The CDR3 DNA is TGTGCCAGCAGTACTAGGGGGCGGATATCAAAGCAGTACTTC. Its translation: CASSTRGRISKQYF. The chain combines TRBV28 with TRBJ2-7; 7 bases align to TRBD1. The V gene's germline CDR1 is MDHEN and CDR2 SYDVKM. CDR3 size: 14 residues. Unmatched junction bases numbered 12, after V lost 5 bases and J lost 8 bases. Based on the CDR3 plus reference TRBV28 and TRBJ2-7, the full variable domain is DVKVTQSSRYLVKRTGEKVFLECVQDMDHENMFWYRQDPGLGLRLIYFSYDVKMKEKGDIPEGYSVSREKKERFSLILESASTNQTSMYLCASSTRGRISKQYFGPGTRLTVT.